This T cell receptor beta chain came from a study of CD8+ T cells in alopecia areata. General study results and limits: For lesional scalp, especially alopecia totalis/universalis, clonality was higher than in normal scalp.

Regarding this clone: As yet, its antigen is unknown.

cDNA serving as the sequencing template came from extracted, reverse transcribed RNA. Using immunoSEQ multiplex PCR, the repertoire was profiled, and TCRdb retains in-frame clones only, with some absent. This table has approximately 34,000 clones, 45% to 60% appearing once. The CDR3 consists of 14 residues. V trimming: 5 bases; J trimming: 6 bases; junction bases outside the gene matches: 11. Germline CDR1 and CDR2: SGHRS and YFSETQ. The chain uses TRBV5-1 and TRBJ2-7, with 7 bases aligning to TRBD1. The clonotype originates from a human donor with alopecia areata. The sequenced sample consisted of NKG2D-high CD8+ T cells sorted from blood. The DNA of the CDR3 is TGCGCCAGCAGACAAGGGACAGAAGGAGGCGAGCAGTACTTC. The encoded protein is CASRQGTEGGEQYF.